These 12 T cell receptor beta chains came from one sample sequenced in a study of blood T cell repertoires in COVID-19. Libraries were prepared by immunoSEQ multiplex PCR; TCRdb keeps only in-frame clonotypes and omits some of them. The sample gives about 90,000 clones, 75% to 90% of which show up once; about 9.3% is in the top ten. The sequencing input was peripheral blood. These receptors came from a woman in her seventies with acute or convalescent COVID-19.

This rearrangement joins TRBV2 to TRBJ1-5, with D possibly being TRBD1 (6 bases). This CDR3 region has 15 residues. V lost 6 bases to trimming and J lost 5 bases, with 17 bases between them. The germline V gene encodes CDR1 SNHLY and CDR2 FYNNEI. The CDR3 DNA is TGTGCCAGCAGCCCCAACCCAAACAGGGATCAGCCCCAGCATTTT. It encodes CASSPNPNRDQPQHF.

The J gene is TRBJ1-2, the V gene TRBV5-6, with D unclear. Germline lookup yields CDR1 SGHDT and CDR2 YYEEEE. The CDR3 covers 12 residues. Trimming removed 2 bases from V and 8 bases from J, with 10 bases in between. The CDR3 sequence: CASSFQREGYTF. CDR3 in DNA: TGTGCCAGCAGCTTCCAGCGGGAGGGCTACACCTTC.

The DNA of the CDR3 is TGTGCCACCAGAGGTGCGGGGGACTATGGCTACACCTTC. Its translation is CATRGAGDYGYTF. The V and J genes are TRBV24-1 and TRBJ1-2, with TRBD1 as a possible D gene (5 bases). V gave up 7 bases and J gave up 3 bases, with 11 bases separating them. The CDR3 extends over 13 amino acids. Germline loops: CDR1 KGHDR, CDR2 SFDVKD.

The J gene is TRBJ1-1, the V gene TRBV18; no clear D. The CDR3 sequence is 15 residues long. With 3 bases removed from V and 1 base from J, the gap between germline ends came to 12 bases. Germline lookup yields CDR1 KGHSH and CDR2 LQKENI. For the CDR3, the DNA is TGTGCCAGCTCACCGGTCGAGGGCGCGAACACTGAAGCTTTCTTT. Encoded protein: CASSPVEGANTEAFF.

The CDR3 bases are TGTGCCAGCAGCCTATGGGACAGGGGCTACGGTGAGCAGTTCTTC. Its protein is CASSLWDRGYGEQFF. The chain joins TRBV7-8 to TRBJ2-1; 10 bases fit TRBD1. The germline V gene has CDR1 SGHVS and CDR2 FQNEAQ. The ends lost 5 bases at V and 9 bases at J; junction bases unmatched: 10. The CDR3 spans 15 residues.

CDR3 residues: CAWAGQGNQPQHF. The CDR3 nucleotides are TGTGCCTGGGCGGGACAGGGGAATCAGCCCCAGCATTTT. This chain links TRBV30 with TRBJ1-5; 10 bases align to TRBD1. CDR1 is GTSNPN, CDR2 SVGIG, per germline (reference sequence). V lost 5 bases and J lost 4; bases outside the gene matches: 2. This CDR3 has 13 amino acids.

The rearrangement joins TRBV27 to TRBJ2-1, with 9 bases matching TRBD2. The CDR3 is made up of 15 amino acids. The V gene end was trimmed by 3 bases and the J gene end by 7 bases; junction bases not matched to a gene: 7. The germline V gene has CDR1 MNHEY and CDR2 SMNVEV (reference sequence). The CDR3 DNA follows: TGTGCCAGCAGTTTCGGCGGGAGGGGTGGGAATGAGCAGTTCTTC. Residues: CASSFGGRGGNEQFF.

The rearrangement links TRBV10-3 to TRBJ1-5; D is undetermined. The CDR3 consists of 15 residues. Germline assignment: CDR1 ENHRY and CDR2 SYGVKD. The V end lost 2 bases, the J end lost 5 bases, and 13 bases lay between the germline ends. The CDR3 sequence: CAISEEGGSHQPQHF. The CDR3 coding sequence is TGTGCCATCAGTGAGGAGGGAGGGTCACATCAGCCCCAGCATTTT.

To note about this clone: Other DNA sequences in the same sample also yield this CDR3. This sequence joins TRBV5-1 and TRBJ2-5, with D uncertain. V shed 7 bases and J shed 1 base, with 11 bases lying between them. This CDR3 has 13 residues. Germline V gene lookup returns CDR1 SGHRS and CDR2 YFSETQ. CDR3 amino acids: CASSRGSQETQYF. Here the CDR3 DNA reads TGCGCCAGCTCCCGCGGCAGCCAAGAGACCCAGTACTTC.

The chain couples TRBV6-1 to TRBJ1-2, with 8 bases matching TRBD1. J was trimmed by 7 bases and V by 3 bases; bases with no gene match: 7. This CDR3 is built from 14 residues. The V gene's germline CDR1 is MNHNS and CDR2 SASEGT. CDR3 sequence: CASSDGGTGSGYTF. The CDR3 DNA follows: TGTGCCAGCAGTGACGGGGGGACAGGCTCTGGCTACACCTTC.

V and J are TRBV30 and TRBJ2-7; TRBD1 matches 10 bases. V shed 5 bases, J shed 4 bases, and the junction held 2 bases outside the gene matches. The CDR3 loop spans 12 amino acids. Per the germline V gene, CDR1 is GTSNPN and CDR2 is SVGIG (reference sequence). The chain's CDR3 is CAWRDRGYEQYF. CDR3 in DNA: TGTGCCTGGCGGGACAGGGGTTACGAGCAGTACTTC. The complete variable domain, with remaining parts taken from reference TRBV30 and TRBJ2-7, reads SQTIHQWPATLVQPVGSPLSLECTVEGTSNPNLYWYRQAAGRGLQLLFYSVGIGQISSEVPQNLSASRPQDRQFILSSKKLLLSDSGFYLCAWRDRGYEQYFGPGTRLTVT.

This clone has more than one count but fewer than ten. This chain joins TRBV29-1 and TRBJ2-2; D gene unclear. In germline, CDR1 is SQVTM, CDR2 ANQGSEA. The V and J ends lost 5 bases and 4 bases respectively, with 8 bases between them. CDR3 length equals 12 residues. The CDR3 loop is CSVTESTGELFF. In nucleotides, the CDR3 is TGCAGCGTTACAGAGTCCACCGGGGAGCTGTTTTTT.